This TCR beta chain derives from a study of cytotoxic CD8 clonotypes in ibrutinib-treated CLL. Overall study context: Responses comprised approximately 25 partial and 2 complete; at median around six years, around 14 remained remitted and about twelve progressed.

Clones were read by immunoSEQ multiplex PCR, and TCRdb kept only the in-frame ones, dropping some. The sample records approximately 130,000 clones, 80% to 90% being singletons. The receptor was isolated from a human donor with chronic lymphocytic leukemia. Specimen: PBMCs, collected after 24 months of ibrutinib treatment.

The CDR3: CASSRSGGTNEKLFF. CDR3 DNA sequence: TGTGCCAGCAGCCGATCAGGGGGCACTAATGAAAAACTGTTTTTT. This rearrangement joins TRBV2 to TRBJ1-4, with TRBD1 matching over 8 bases. The CDR3 runs to 15 residues. With 6 bases clipped from V and 2 bases from J, the junction kept 5 bases outside the gene matches. CDR1 is SNHLY, CDR2 FYNNEI, per germline.